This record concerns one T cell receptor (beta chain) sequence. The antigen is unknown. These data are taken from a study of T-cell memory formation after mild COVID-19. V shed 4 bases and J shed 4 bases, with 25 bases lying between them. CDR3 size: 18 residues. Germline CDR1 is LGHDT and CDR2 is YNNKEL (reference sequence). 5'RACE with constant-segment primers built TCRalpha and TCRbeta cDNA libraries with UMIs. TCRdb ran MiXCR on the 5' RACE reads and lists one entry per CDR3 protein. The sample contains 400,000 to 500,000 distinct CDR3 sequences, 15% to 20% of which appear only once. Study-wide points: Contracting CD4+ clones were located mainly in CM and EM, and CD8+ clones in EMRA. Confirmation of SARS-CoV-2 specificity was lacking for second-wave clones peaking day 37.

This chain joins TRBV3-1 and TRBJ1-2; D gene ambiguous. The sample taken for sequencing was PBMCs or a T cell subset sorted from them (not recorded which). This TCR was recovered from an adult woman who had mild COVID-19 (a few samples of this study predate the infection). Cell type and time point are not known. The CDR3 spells CASSPLTSAAPTVYGYTF. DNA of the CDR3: TGTGCCAGCAGCCCCCTAACTTCAGCAGCTCCCACCGTCTATGGCTACACCTTC.